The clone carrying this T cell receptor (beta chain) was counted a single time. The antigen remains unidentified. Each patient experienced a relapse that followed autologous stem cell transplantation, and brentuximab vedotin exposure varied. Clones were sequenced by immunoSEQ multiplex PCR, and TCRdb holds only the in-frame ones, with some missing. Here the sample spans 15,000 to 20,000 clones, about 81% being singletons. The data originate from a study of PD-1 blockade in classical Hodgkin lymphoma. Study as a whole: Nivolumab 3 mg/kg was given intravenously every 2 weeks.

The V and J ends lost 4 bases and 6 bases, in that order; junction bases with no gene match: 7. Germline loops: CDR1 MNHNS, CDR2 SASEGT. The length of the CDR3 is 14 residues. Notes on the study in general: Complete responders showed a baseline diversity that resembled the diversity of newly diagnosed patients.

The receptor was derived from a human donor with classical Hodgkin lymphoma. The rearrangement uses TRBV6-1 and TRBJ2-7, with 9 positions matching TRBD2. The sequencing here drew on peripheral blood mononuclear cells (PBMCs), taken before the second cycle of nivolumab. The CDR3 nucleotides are TGTGCCAGCAGTGGCCTCGCGGGGGGGCCCGAGCAGTACTTC. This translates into CASSGLAGGPEQYF.